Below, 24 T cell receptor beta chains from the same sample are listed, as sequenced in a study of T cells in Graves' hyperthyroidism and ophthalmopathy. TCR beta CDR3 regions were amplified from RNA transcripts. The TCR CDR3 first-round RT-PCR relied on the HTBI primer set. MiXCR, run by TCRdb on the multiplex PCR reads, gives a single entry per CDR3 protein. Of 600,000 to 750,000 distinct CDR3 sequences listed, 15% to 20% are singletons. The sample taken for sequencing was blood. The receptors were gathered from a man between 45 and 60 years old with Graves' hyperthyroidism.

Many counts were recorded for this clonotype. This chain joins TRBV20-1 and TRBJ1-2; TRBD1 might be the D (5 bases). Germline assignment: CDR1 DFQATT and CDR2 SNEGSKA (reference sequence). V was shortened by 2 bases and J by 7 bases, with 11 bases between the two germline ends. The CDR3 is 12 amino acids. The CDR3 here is CSARSIGAGYTF. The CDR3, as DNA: TGCAGTGCTAGATCCATCGGGGCTGGCTACACCTTC.

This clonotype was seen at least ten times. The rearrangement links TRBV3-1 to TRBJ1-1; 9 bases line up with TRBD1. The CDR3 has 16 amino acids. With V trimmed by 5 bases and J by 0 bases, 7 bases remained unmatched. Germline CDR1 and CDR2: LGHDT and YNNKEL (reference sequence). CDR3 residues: CASSLRTGDMNTEAFF. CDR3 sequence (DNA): TGTGCCAGCAGCTTGAGGACAGGGGATATGAACACTGAAGCTTTCTTT.

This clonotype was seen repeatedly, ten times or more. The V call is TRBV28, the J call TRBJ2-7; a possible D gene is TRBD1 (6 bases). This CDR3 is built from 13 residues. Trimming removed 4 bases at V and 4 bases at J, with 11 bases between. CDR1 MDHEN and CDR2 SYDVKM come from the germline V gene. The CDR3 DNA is TGTGCCAGCAGTTCGGGACATGGGTACGAGCAGTACTTC. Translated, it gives CASSSGHGYEQYF. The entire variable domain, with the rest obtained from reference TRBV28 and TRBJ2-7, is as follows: DVKVTQSSRYLVKRTGEKVFLECVQDMDHENMFWYRQDPGLGLRLIYFSYDVKMKEKGDIPEGYSVSREKKERFSLILESASTNQTSMYLCASSSGHGYEQYFGPGTRLTVT.

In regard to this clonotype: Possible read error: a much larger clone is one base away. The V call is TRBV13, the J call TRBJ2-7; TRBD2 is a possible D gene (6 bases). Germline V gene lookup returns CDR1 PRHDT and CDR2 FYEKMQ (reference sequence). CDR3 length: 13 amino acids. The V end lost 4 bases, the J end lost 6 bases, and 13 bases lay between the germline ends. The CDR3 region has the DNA TGTGCCAGCAGCTCCGAACTGGGGGGCGAGCAGTACTTC. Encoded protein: CASSSELGGEQYF.

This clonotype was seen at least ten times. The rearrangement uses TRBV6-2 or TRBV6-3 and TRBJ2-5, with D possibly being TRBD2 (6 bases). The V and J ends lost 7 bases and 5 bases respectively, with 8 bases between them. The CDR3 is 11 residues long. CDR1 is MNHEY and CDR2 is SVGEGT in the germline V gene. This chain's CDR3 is CASKEGETQYF. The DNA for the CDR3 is TGTGCCAGCAAGGAGGGGGAGACCCAGTACTTC.

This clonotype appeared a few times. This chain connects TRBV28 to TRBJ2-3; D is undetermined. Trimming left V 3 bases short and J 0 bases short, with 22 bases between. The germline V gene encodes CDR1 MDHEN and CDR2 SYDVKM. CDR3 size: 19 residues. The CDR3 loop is CASSFYIHEVDASTDTQYF. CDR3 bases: TGTGCCAGCAGTTTCTATATTCATGAGGTGGACGCTAGCACAGATACGCAGTATTTT.

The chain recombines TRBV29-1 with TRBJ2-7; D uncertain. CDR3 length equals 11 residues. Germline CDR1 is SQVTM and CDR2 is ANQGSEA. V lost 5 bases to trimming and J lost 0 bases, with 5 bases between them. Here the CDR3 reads CSVYISYEQYF. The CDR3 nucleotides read TGCAGCGTTTATATCTCCTACGAGCAGTACTTC.

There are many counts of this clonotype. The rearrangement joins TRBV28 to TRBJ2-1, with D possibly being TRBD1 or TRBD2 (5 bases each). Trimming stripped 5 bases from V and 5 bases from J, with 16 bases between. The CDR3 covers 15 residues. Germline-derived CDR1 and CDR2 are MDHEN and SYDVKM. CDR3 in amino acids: CASSPRVSRDNEQFF. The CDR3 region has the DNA TGTGCCAGCAGTCCGCGGGTTAGCAGGGACAATGAGCAGTTCTTC.

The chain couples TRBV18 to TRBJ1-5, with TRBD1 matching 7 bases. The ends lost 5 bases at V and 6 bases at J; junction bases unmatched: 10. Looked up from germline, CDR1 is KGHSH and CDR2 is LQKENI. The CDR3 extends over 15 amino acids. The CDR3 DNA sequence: TGTGCCAGCTCAGAAGACAGGGTCCCCGGTCAGCCCCAGCATTTT. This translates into CASSEDRVPGQPQHF.

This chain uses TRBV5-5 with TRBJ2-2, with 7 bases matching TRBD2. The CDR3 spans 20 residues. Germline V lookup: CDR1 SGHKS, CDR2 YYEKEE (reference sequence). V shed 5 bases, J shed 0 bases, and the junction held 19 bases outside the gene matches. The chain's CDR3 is CASRLWWGFAGEPNTGELFF. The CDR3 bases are TGTGCCAGCAGATTATGGTGGGGGTTTGCGGGAGAGCCGAACACCGGGGAGCTGTTTTTT.

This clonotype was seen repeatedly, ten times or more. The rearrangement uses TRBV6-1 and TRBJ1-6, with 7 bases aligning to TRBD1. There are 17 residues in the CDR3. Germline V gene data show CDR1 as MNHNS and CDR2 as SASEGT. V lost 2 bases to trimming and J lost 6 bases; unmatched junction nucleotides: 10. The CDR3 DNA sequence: TGTGCCAGCAGTGAACGGTTACCGGGACAGATTAATTCACCCCTCCACTTT. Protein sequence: CASSERLPGQINSPLHF.

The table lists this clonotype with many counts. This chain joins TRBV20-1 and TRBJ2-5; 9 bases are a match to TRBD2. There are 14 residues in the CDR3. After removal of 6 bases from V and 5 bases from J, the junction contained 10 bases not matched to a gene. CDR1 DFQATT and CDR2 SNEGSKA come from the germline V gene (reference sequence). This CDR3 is CSAQLAGGGETQYF. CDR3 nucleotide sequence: TGCAGTGCCCAACTGGCGGGAGGGGGCGAGACCCAGTACTTC.

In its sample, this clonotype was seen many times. CDR3 coding DNA: TGTGCCACCAGCGGCGCGGGGGCTGGGGCCAACGTCCTGACTTTC. Translation: CATSGAGAGANVLTF. The V and J genes are TRBV15 and TRBJ2-6; 7 bases map to TRBD2. V dropped 5 bases and J dropped 2; count of bases not matched to a gene: 3. Germline CDR1 and CDR2: LNHNV and YYDKDF (reference sequence). This CDR3 has 15 amino acids.

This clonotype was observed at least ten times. CDR3 DNA: TGTGCCAGCAGCTTAGGTGCGGGAGGGCCGCTTGAGCAGTTCTTC. This sequence encodes CASSLGAGGPLEQFF. The chain has TRBV11-2 and TRBJ2-1, with TRBD2 identical over 9 bases. This CDR3 has 15 residues. Germline values: CDR1 SGHAT, CDR2 FQNNGV. J was trimmed by 9 bases and V by 1 base; bases with no gene match: 7.

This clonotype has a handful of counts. The DNA of the CDR3 is TGTGCCAGCAGCTTAGAGTGGTTAGGACAGGGATGGTATGGCTACACCTTC. It translates to CASSLEWLGQGWYGYTF. This rearrangement joins TRBV7-9 to TRBJ1-2; TRBD1 aligns across 8 bases. The germline V gene has CDR1 SEHNR and CDR2 FQNEAQ (reference sequence). The CDR3 has 17 amino acids. V gave up 1 base and J gave up 5 bases; unmatched junction bases: 12.

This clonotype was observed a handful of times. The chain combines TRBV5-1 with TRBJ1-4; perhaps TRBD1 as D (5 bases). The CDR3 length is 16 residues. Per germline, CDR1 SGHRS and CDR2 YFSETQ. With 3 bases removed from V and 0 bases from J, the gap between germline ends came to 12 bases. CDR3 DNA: TGCGCCAGCAGCTCCCGCCAGGGAGCAACTAATGAAAAACTGTTTTTT. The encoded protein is CASSSRQGATNEKLFF.

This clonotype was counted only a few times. CDR3 DNA: TGTGCCAGCAGTCCAATATCGACAGGGTCTAATGAAAAACTGTTTTTT. Its protein product is CASSPISTGSNEKLFF. The chain couples TRBV27 to TRBJ1-4; the match to TRBD1 covers 7 bases. The CDR3 length is 16 residues. Germline V lookup: CDR1 MNHEY, CDR2 SMNVEV (reference sequence). J lost 3 bases, V lost 5 bases, and 9 bases had no gene match.

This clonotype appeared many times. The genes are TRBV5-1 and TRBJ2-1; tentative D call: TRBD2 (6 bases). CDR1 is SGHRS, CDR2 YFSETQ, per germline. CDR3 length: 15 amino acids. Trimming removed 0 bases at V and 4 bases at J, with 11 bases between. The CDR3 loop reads CASSLASGRYNEQFF. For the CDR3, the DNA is TGCGCCAGCAGCTTGGCGAGCGGGCGATACAATGAGCAGTTCTTC.

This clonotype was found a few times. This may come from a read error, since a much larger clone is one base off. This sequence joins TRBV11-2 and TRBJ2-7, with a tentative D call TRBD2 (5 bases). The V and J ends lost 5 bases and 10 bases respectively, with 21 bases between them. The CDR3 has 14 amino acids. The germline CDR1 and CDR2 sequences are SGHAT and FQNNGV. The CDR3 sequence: CASSLVWAGVDQYF. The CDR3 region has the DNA TGTGCCAGCAGCCTTGTTTGGGCGGGTGTCGACCAGTACTTC.

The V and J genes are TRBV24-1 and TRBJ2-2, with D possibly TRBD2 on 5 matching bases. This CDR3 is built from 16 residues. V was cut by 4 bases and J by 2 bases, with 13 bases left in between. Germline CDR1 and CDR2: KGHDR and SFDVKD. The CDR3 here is CATSDPVGINTGELFF. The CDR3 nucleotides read TGTGCCACCAGTGACCCTGTCGGGATAAACACCGGGGAGCTGTTTTTT.

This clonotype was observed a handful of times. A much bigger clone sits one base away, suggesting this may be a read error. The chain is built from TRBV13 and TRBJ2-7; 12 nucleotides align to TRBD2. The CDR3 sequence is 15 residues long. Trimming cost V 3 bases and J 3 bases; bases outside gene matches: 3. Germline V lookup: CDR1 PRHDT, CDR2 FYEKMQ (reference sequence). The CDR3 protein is CASSFLTSGSYEQYF. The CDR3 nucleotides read TGTGCCAGCAGCTTCCTGACTAGCGGGAGCTACGAGCAGTACTTC.

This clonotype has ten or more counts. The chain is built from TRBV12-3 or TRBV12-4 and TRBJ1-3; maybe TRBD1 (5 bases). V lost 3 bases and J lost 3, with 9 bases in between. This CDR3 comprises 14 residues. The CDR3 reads CASSFGQGGNTIYF. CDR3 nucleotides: TGTGCCAGCAGTTTTGGGCAGGGTGGAAACACCATATATTTT.

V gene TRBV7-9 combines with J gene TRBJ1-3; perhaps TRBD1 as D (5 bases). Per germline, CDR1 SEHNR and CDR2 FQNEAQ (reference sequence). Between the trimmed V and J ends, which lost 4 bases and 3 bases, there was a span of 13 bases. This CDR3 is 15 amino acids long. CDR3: CASSSDRDFGNTIYF. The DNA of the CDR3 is TGTGCCAGCAGCTCGGACCGGGACTTTGGAAACACCATATATTTT.

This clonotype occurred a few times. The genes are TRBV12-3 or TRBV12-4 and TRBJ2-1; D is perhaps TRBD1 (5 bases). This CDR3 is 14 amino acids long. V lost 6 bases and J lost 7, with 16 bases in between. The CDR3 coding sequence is TGTGCCAGCAGCCAAGGGGTCCAGGGAAATGAGCAGTTCTTC. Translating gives CASSQGVQGNEQFF.